The clone carrying this TCR beta chain was picked up a small number of times. The primer mix had 60 Vbeta and 13 Jbeta primers. TCRdb's copy holds only in-frame clones and misses some; the assay was immunoSEQ multiplex PCR. The sample lists about 130,000 clones; roughly 70% were seen once. This sample was taken from a study of cytomegalovirus exposure and HLA in healthy donors. This CDR3 has 13 residues. V gave up 6 bases and J gave up 8 bases; unmatched junction bases: 7. Germline values: CDR1 MNHEY, CDR2 SVGAGI. This receptor was identified in a man aged 25-45 years in good health and CMV-seronegative. Sample: PBMCs. The V gene is TRBV6-5, the J gene TRBJ2-1; 7 bases fit TRBD1. In nucleotides, the CDR3 is TGTGCCAGCAGCTGGGGACAGCCCGATGAGCAGTTCTTC. It yields the protein CASSWGQPDEQFF.